This T cell receptor (beta chain) originates from a study of blood T cell repertoires in COVID-19. Germline lookup yields CDR1 SGHTA and CDR2 FQGNSA. The CDR3 length is 14 residues. V lost 5 bases and J 8 bases, leaving 16 bases between the germline ends. Produced via immunoSEQ multiplex PCR; TCRdb's table is partial and in-frame only. The repertoire holds 150,000 to 200,000 clones, with roughly 90% as singletons. Sequencing input: peripheral blood. This chain connects TRBV7-2 to TRBJ2-1; possible D gene TRBD2, 6 bases. The TCR originated in a man aged 35 to 55 with acute or convalescent COVID-19. The chain's CDR3 is CASSPRGWEDEQFF. The CDR3 bases are TGTGCCAGCAGCCCGAGAGGCTGGGAGGATGAGCAGTTCTTC. Drawing the rest from reference TRBV7-2 and TRBJ2-1, the complete variable domain is GAGVSQSPSNKVTEKGKDVELRCDPISGHTALYWYRQSLGQGLEFLIYFQGNSAPDKSGLPSDRFSAERTGGSVSTLTIQRTQQEDSAVYLCASSPRGWEDEQFFGPGTRLTVL.